The subject of this entry is one T cell receptor beta chain. Its antigen is undetermined. These data belong to a study of T cell responses to AZD1222 COVID-19 vaccine. Findings and limits, study-wide: Distributed over spike, vaccine-associated CD4 TCRs predominated at 160-218 and 743-854. Following two doses of AZD1222, Spike-specific TCR breadth and depth rose. Most donors were white British and more were female, and clonal diversity was possibly underestimated.

The germline gives CDR1 SNHLY, CDR2 FYNNEI. The CDR3 has 15 residues. The ends lost 3 bases at V and 4 bases at J; junction bases unmatched: 3. Some clones are missing from TCRdb's copy, which holds only in-frame ones; the method was immunoSEQ multiplex PCR. The data show 20,000 to 30,000 clones, 88% seen once. The study pooled second doses at about 4 or about 12 weeks. This clonotype was sampled from an adult who received the AZD1222 COVID-19 vaccine. The chain links TRBV2 to TRBJ2-2, with 9 bases identical to TRBD2. Sequencing used peripheral blood, obtained 28 days after the second AZD1222 dose. The CDR3 region is CASSDWRGGTGELFF. CDR3 nucleotide sequence: TGTGCCAGCAGTGATTGGCGGGGGGGCACCGGGGAGCTGTTTTTT.